These 25 T cell receptor beta chains share one sample of origin, sequenced in a study of regulatory T cells in long-lasting Graves disease (dated by TCRdb to the early 2020s). The time point label here, explained by the study, means: newly diagnosed GD, antithyroid drugs for less than 3 months. For both TCR sequencing and RNA sequencing, RNA was extracted from PBMCs using TRIzol. Receptor libraries were prepared by multiplex PCR. The sequencer was an Illumina HiSeq 4000. TCR beta libraries were built with iRepertoire HTBI primers and Arm-PCR amplification of CDR3 regions. The public reads were quality trimmed at Q25 with fastp and then assembled into clones with MiXCR by TCRdb, keeping productive beta chains. Identical CDR3 protein sequences are pooled into one entry, listed with their most common genes and DNA. The sample data list about 440,000 distinct CDR3 sequences, and 16% of these were observed just once. Clones ranked in the top ten supply about a quarter of the sample.

The data were also submitted as part of a second study, on T cells in Graves' hyperthyroidism and ophthalmopathy.

Specimen: peripheral blood mononuclear cells (PBMCs), collected at new diagnosis, from a patient treated with antithyroid drugs. The receptors derive from a woman aged 18-29 years with Graves disease. Donor details come from another sample of the same person, matched by shared clones.

The chain recombines TRBV5-8 with TRBJ2-5; tentative D call: TRBD1 (6 bases). CDR3 length: 14 residues. CDR1 is SGHTS, CDR2 YDEGEE, per germline. V lost 3 bases to trimming and J lost 2 bases, with 11 bases between them. CDR3 sequence: CASSYGQPQETQYF. Written as DNA, the CDR3 is TGTGCCAGCAGCTACGGACAGCCTCAAGAGACCCAGTACTTC.

The chain couples TRBV6-1 to TRBJ2-7; 9 positions agree with TRBD1. Per germline, CDR1 MNHNS and CDR2 SASEGT. V shed 9 bases and J 4 bases; nucleotides not matched to a gene: 7. The CDR3 covers 13 residues. The CDR3 spells CASRGTGMYEQYF. CDR3 sequence (DNA): TGTGCCAGTCGGGGGACAGGGATGTACGAGCAGTACTTC.

The table lists this clonotype with many counts. This chain joins TRBV7-9 and TRBJ2-1, with 9 bases identical to TRBD2. V trimming: 4 bases; J trimming: 8 bases; junction bases outside the gene matches: 6. There are 14 residues in the CDR3. CDR1 and CDR2 from the germline V gene are SEHNR and FQNEAQ (reference sequence). CDR3 nucleotide sequence: TGTGCCAGCAGCTCCGGGACTAGCCTCGATGAGCAGTTCTTC. It specifies CASSSGTSLDEQFF.

This clonotype was counted ten times or more. The chain carries TRBV28 and TRBJ1-1, with 7 bases identical to TRBD1. Germline trimming cut 3 bases from V and 4 bases from J; bases unmatched to any gene: 5. The CDR3 runs to 14 residues. Germline loops: CDR1 MDHEN, CDR2 SYDVKM. The chain's CDR3 is CASSFPTGFTEAFF. DNA for the CDR3: TGTGCCAGCAGTTTCCCGACAGGGTTCACTGAAGCTTTCTTT.

The chain combines TRBV18 with TRBJ1-1; D remains ambiguous. This CDR3 has 14 amino acids. Trimming pared 4 bases from V and 1 base from J, leaving 10 bases between. Germline assignment: CDR1 KGHSH and CDR2 LQKENI. CDR3 protein: CASSHLPENTEAFF. CDR3 sequence (DNA): TGTGCCAGCTCACATCTACCCGAGAACACTGAAGCTTTCTTT.

Many counts were recorded for this clonotype. The gene calls are TRBV7-8 and TRBJ2-2, with 7 positions matching TRBD1. The CDR3 sequence is 12 residues long. After removal of 6 bases from V and 7 bases from J, the junction contained 2 bases not matched to a gene. Per germline, CDR1 SGHVS and CDR2 FQNEAQ. The chain's CDR3 is CASRRTGGELFF. The CDR3 DNA is TGTGCCAGCAGACGGACAGGCGGGGAGCTGTTTTTT.

This clonotype was counted ten times or more. This sequence joins TRBV7-9 and TRBJ1-1; D unclear. Germline CDR1 and CDR2: SEHNR and FQNEAQ (reference sequence). The V gene lost 2 bases and the J gene lost 1 base, with 8 bases spanning the gap. The CDR3 is 14 residues long. The CDR3, as DNA: TGTGCCAGCAGCTTAATCGCCCCGAACACTGAAGCTTTCTTT. Its protein is CASSLIAPNTEAFF.

The rearrangement links TRBV7-9 to TRBJ2-6, with a weak D call TRBD1 (6 bases). The CDR3 sequence is 17 residues long. CDR1 SEHNR and CDR2 FQNEAQ come from the germline V gene (reference sequence). V lost 0 bases and J lost 4, with 13 bases in between. The CDR3 DNA reads as TGTGCCAGCAGCTTAGCGACAGGACCCCCCGGGGCCAACGTCCTGACTTTC. Protein product: CASSLATGPPGANVLTF.

This clonotype was counted many times. V usage is TRBV20-1 and J usage is TRBJ2-5, with D perhaps TRBD2 (6 bases). CDR3 size: 14 residues. Germline V lookup: CDR1 DFQATT, CDR2 SNEGSKA (reference sequence). V lost 1 base to trimming and J lost 4 bases, with 13 bases between them. CDR3 nucleotide sequence: TGCAGTGCTAGAGCGGGGGTCTCTTCAGAGACCCAGTACTTC. Translated, it gives CSARAGVSSETQYF.

V is TRBV5-1 and J is TRBJ2-2, with TRBD2 matching 9 bases. The V gene end was trimmed by 0 bases and the J gene end by 4 bases; junction bases not matched to a gene: 4. Germline V gives CDR1 SGHRS, CDR2 YFSETQ. The CDR3 runs to 16 residues. The CDR3 sequence: CASSLEGGRGTGELFF. The CDR3 DNA is TGCGCCAGCAGCTTGGAAGGCGGGAGGGGCACCGGGGAGCTGTTTTTT.

This clonotype was observed at least ten times. This chain links TRBV12-3 or TRBV12-4 with TRBJ1-1; D is perhaps TRBD1 (5 bases). The CDR3 has 15 amino acids. Trimming stripped 7 bases from V and 0 bases from J, with 15 bases between. The CDR3 DNA reads as TGTGCCAGCACCACAGGTTGGGGGATGAACACTGAAGCTTTCTTT. It is translated as CASTTGWGMNTEAFF.

This clonotype was counted many times. This chain joins TRBV11-2 and TRBJ2-7, with D unclear. Germline V gives CDR1 SGHAT, CDR2 FQNNGV. V lost 0 bases, J lost 5 bases, and 8 bases lay in between. This CDR3 comprises 13 residues. In DNA form, the CDR3 reads TGTGCCAGCAGCTTAGATCTCCGGGACGAGCAGTACTTC. Translation: CASSLDLRDEQYF.

This clonotype was seen repeatedly, ten times or more. The V call is TRBV7-3, the J call TRBJ2-1, with TRBD2 matching 12 bases. CDR1 and CDR2 (germline): SGHTA, FQGTGA. The ends lost 5 bases at V and 6 bases at J; junction bases unmatched: 11. CDR3 length: 17 amino acids. This chain's CDR3 is CASSKHIGLAGPNEQFF. The CDR3 DNA is TGTGCCAGCAGCAAACACATCGGACTAGCGGGGCCCAATGAGCAGTTCTTC.

This clonotype has a handful of counts. The V and J genes are TRBV6-1 and TRBJ2-1; no firm D call. CDR1 is MNHNS and CDR2 is SASEGT in the germline V gene. V shed 6 bases and J shed 0 bases, with 15 bases lying between them. The CDR3 sequence is 16 residues long. CDR3 region: CASRKGWGSSYNEQFF. The CDR3, as DNA: TGTGCCAGCAGGAAAGGGTGGGGAAGCTCCTACAATGAGCAGTTCTTC.

This clonotype was seen a handful of times. The CDR3 DNA follows: TGTGCCAGCAGTTTAAATAGGCTAGACTCCTACGAGCAGTACTTC. Amino acids: CASSLNRLDSYEQYF. The rearrangement uses TRBV27 and TRBJ2-7; D is unresolved. The CDR3 extends over 15 amino acids. Germline values: CDR1 MNHEY, CDR2 SMNVEV (reference sequence). V was cut by 2 bases and J by 0 bases, with 11 bases left in between.

This clonotype has just a few counts. This sequence joins TRBV4-3 and TRBJ2-5; D is unclear. Germline V CDR1 and CDR2: LGHNA, YSLEER. This CDR3 is built from 14 residues. V dropped 0 bases and J dropped 2 bases, with 7 bases sitting between them. The CDR3 DNA follows: TGCGCCAGCAGCCAAGATTGGGATCAAGAGACCCAGTACTTC. As protein: CASSQDWDQETQYF.

This clonotype was counted a few times. The gene calls are TRBV30 and TRBJ1-5, with D unclear. There are 16 residues in the CDR3. Trimming took off 0 bases at V and 6 bases at J, with 18 bases between the two ends. In germline, CDR1 is GTSNPN, CDR2 SVGIG (reference sequence). This CDR3 is CAWSVLKSPSSQPQHF. The CDR3 region has the DNA TGTGCCTGGAGTGTACTAAAATCGCCCTCTTCTCAGCCCCAGCATTTT.

This clonotype was observed many times. J is TRBJ1-1 and V is TRBV3-1; D gene uncertain. The CDR3 is 13 amino acids. Germline CDR1 reads LGHDT; CDR2 reads YNNKEL (reference sequence). The V gene lost 2 bases and the J gene lost 8 bases, with 12 bases spanning the gap. CDR3 sequence reads: CASSQLGGFEAFF. CDR3 DNA sequence: TGTGCCAGCAGCCAATTAGGCGGATTCGAAGCTTTCTTT.

The chain is built from TRBV6-1 and TRBJ2-1, with 13 bases identical to TRBD2. With 5 bases clipped from V and 4 bases from J, the junction kept 5 bases outside the gene matches. The germline gives CDR1 MNHNS, CDR2 SASEGT. The CDR3 sequence is 16 residues long. The CDR3 region is CASSKGLAGLYNEQFF. CDR3 bases: TGTGCCAGCAGTAAGGGACTAGCGGGGCTTTACAATGAGCAGTTCTTC.

CDR3 DNA sequence: TGTGCCAGCAGTTTAGAGACAGGGGGTTCCTCTGGGGCCAACGTCCTGACTTTC. It specifies CASSLETGGSSGANVLTF. V usage is TRBV12-3 or TRBV12-4 and J usage is TRBJ2-6, with TRBD1 identical over 9 bases. V shed 1 base, J shed 0 bases, and the junction held 4 bases outside the gene matches. The CDR3 consists of 18 residues.

This clonotype has just a few counts. The chain recombines TRBV29-1 with TRBJ1-2; D not certain. The CDR3 runs 11 residues. Germline V gives CDR1 SQVTM, CDR2 ANQGSEA. V lost 5 bases to trimming and J lost 5 bases, with 9 bases between them. CDR3 region: CSVSVGYGYTF. CDR3 in DNA: TGCAGCGTTTCTGTGGGATATGGCTACACCTTC.

At least ten counts were recorded for this clonotype. V and J are TRBV7-6 and TRBJ2-3; D is tentatively TRBD1 or TRBD2 (5 bases each). Germline loops: CDR1 SGHVS, CDR2 FNYEAQ. CDR3 length equals 15 residues. V lost 5 bases to trimming and J lost 1 base, with 13 bases between them. In DNA form, the CDR3 reads TGTGCCAGCAGCCCGGCCTTGGGGGGCACAGATACGCAGTATTTT. Translation gives CASSPALGGTDTQYF.

This chain connects TRBV9 to TRBJ2-5, with unresolved D. The CDR3 is 12 residues long. V was pared by 3 bases and J by 1 base, with 4 bases between. Germline CDR1 SGDLS, CDR2 YYNGEE. As DNA, the CDR3 is TGTGCCAGCAGCGGGGCCCAAGAGACCCAGTACTTC. It is translated as CASSGAQETQYF.

This clonotype has more than one count but fewer than ten. This chain uses TRBV20-1 with TRBJ2-1, with 7 positions matching TRBD2. Germline V gives CDR1 DFQATT, CDR2 SNEGSKA (reference sequence). The CDR3 is 16 amino acids. In nucleotides, the CDR3 is TGCAGCACACTCTGGGGGGGGGTTCCAAGACGGACTTTCCAGTTCTTC. It specifies CSTLWGGVPRRTFQFF.

The chain joins TRBV20-1 to TRBJ2-1, with 16 bases that match TRBD2. The CDR3 has 16 residues. The germline CDR1 and CDR2 sequences are DFQATT and SNEGSKA (reference sequence). J gave up 1 base and V 6 bases, and 3 bases lay outside the gene matches. The chain's CDR3 is CSAWGLAGGSYNEQFF. The DNA of the CDR3 is TGCAGTGCCTGGGGACTAGCGGGAGGGTCCTACAATGAGCAGTTCTTC.